A single T cell receptor beta chain is shown here with its context. Its antigen remains unknown. Trimming took off 6 bases at V and 1 base at J, with 8 bases between the two ends. The V gene's germline CDR1 is SGDLS and CDR2 YYNGEE. CDR3 size: 14 residues. Patients were diagnosed from clinical symptoms, serum thyroxine, TRAb, thyroid ultrasound and orbital computed tomography. This specimen comes from a study of Graves' ophthalmopathy and Graves' hyperthyroidism. Study-wide background: The study drew peripheral blood at initial diagnosis, before any treatment.

Study-level results: For predicting ophthalmopathy progression, the model had more than 60% sensitivity and 72.22% specificity. Clonotypes were expanded in thyroid at above 0.001 frequency, and most also appeared in blood.

Amplification targeted the TCR beta CDR3 regions, with RNA transcripts as the source material. Second-round multiplex PCR came after first-round RT-PCR with HTBI primers. TCRdb reanalysed the multiplex PCR reads using MiXCR and keeps one entry per CDR3 protein. The sample has hundreds of thousands of distinct CDR3 sequences; roughly two fifths are singletons. Sequencing used peripheral blood. This chain uses TRBV9 with TRBJ2-6; D call uncertain. The TCR comes from an adult man with Graves' ophthalmopathy. The CDR3 here is CASKERSGANVLTF. The CDR3 DNA reads TGTGCCAGCAAAGAGAGGTCTGGGGCCAACGTCCTGACTTTC.